The T cell receptor (delta chain) under discussion was sequenced for a study of gamma-delta T cells after stem cell transplantation (dated by TCRdb to 2016 to 2017). Library preparation used RT-PCR. Sequencing was carried out with an Illumina MiSeq. TCRdb called clones anew from the public reads via CATT; matching DNA rows were later pooled. The sample table records about 7,800 delta-chain clones; just over 14% of these occur just once. Together, the top ten hold approximately 5.4% of the sample. The table lists this clone with a few counts. The antigen this receptor binds is unknown. A much larger clone is a single base away; this may be a read error. CDR1 and CDR2 are drawn from the germline V gene: GEAIGNYY, EKD. The CDR3 goes from the cysteine to the phenylalanine over 20 residues. Solely the CDR3 DNA is kept, with 60 bases framed from the first base. Relative to germline, V is missing 3 bases and J is missing 4 bases, with 16 bases of the junction outside any gene match.

This TCR derives from a human donor. It is not recorded whose cells these are; they may come from a transplant donor. This receptor chain uses TRDV2 and TRDJ3; a stretch of 8 junction bases matches TRDD3. The sequencing sample was made of gamma-delta T cells. CDR3 reads: CACDSPDLRDTRWDTRQMFF. The nucleotides are TGTGCCTGTGACTCTCCCGACCTGAGGGATACGCGGTGGGACACCCGACAGATGTTTTTC.